This T cell receptor beta chain was obtained from a study of blood T cells in healthy people across ages. Combining a sample-barcoded 5' primer with a J-beta primer mix, a second PCR ran for about 7 to 11 cycles. TCRdb itself ran the 5' RACE reads through MiXCR, one entry per CDR3 protein. The data hold roughly 2 million distinct CDR3 sequences, with about 49% observed a single time. Of note for this clonotype: As yet, its antigen is unknown.

The study, taken as a whole, reports: Strong correlation was found linking TCR beta diversity to naive T cell percentage.

No fewer than 5.5 micrograms of total RNA were isolated from every sample. Germline-derived CDR1 and CDR2 are SGHRS and YFSETQ. The trim removed 3 bases at V and 4 bases at J, leaving 5 bases unmatched. This CDR3 contains 15 residues. The TCR sequence derives from a woman in her thirties or forties in good health. Sequencing was done on a sample of blood. The chain employs TRBV5-1 and TRBJ2-5, with 11 bases fitting TRBD2. The CDR3 here is CASSSLAGGSETQYF. The CDR3 DNA is TGCGCCAGCAGCTCCTTAGCGGGGGGGTCAGAGACCCAGTACTTC.